This T cell receptor beta chain was recovered during a study of technical replicates of blood from a handful of donors. The repertoire was sequenced with immunoSEQ multiplex PCR; TCRdb's copy has only in-frame clones and lacks some. The sample carries 55,000 to 75,000 clones, 75% to 95% recorded once. Sequencing was performed on PBMCs. This sequence was found in a human donor in good health. Some clones in this sample may be carry-over from other donors' samples.

The CDR3 here is CASSRSVRERDTEAFF. CDR3 in DNA: TGCGCCAGCAGCAGAAGTGTGAGGGAAAGGGACACTGAAGCTTTCTTT. J is TRBJ1-1 and V is TRBV5-1; D gene unclear. The CDR3 is 16 residues long. With 4 bases removed from V and 3 bases from J, the gap between germline ends came to 19 bases. From germline, CDR1 is SGHRS and CDR2 YFSETQ.